Listed here are 8 T cell receptor beta chains from one sample, sequenced in a study of shared clonotypes between healthy human individuals. The repertoire was sequenced with immunoSEQ multiplex PCR; TCRdb's copy has only in-frame clones and lacks some. The sample lists 2 million to 3 million clones, 80% to 95% occurring once. The sequencing input was naive CD4+ T cells from PBMCs. Regarding subset: CD45RA+ positively selected. Source of these receptors: a man aged 18 to 30 in good health. Some clones in this sample may be carry-over from other donors' samples.

The rearrangement links TRBV9 to TRBJ2-2; weak D call: TRBD1 (6 bases). The CDR3 loop spans 14 amino acids. The germline V and J ends were trimmed by 5 bases and 7 bases, with 15 bases remaining between them. Germline-derived CDR1 and CDR2 are SGDLS and YYNGEE. This CDR3 reads CASRDTGSGGELFF. In DNA, the CDR3 is TGTGCCAGCAGGGATACAGGGTCCGGCGGGGAGCTGTTTTTT.

The chain combines TRBV7-4 with TRBJ2-5, with 15 bases matching TRBD2. The tail of the sequence fits TRBJ2-7 better, so the J call may be wrong. Germline values: CDR1 SGHVT, CDR2 SQSDAQ. The CDR3 has 17 amino acids. The CDR3 nucleotides are TGTGCCAGCAGATTACGCGGACTAGCGGGAGGGCCCTACGAGCAGTACTTC. Encoded protein: CASRLRGLAGGPYEQYF.

The gene calls are TRBV27 and TRBJ1-1, with a weak D call TRBD1 (6 bases). The CDR3 has 16 amino acids. V lost 1 base and J 2 bases, leaving 14 bases between the germline ends. Germline CDR1 and CDR2: MNHEY and SMNVEV (reference sequence). Here the CDR3 reads CASSLFPGHLNTEAFF. The CDR3 DNA is TGTGCCAGCAGTTTATTCCCGGGACATCTAAACACTGAAGCTTTCTTT.

This clone was detected only a few times. Other DNA sequences from this sample encode an identical CDR3 as well. The chain couples TRBV29-1 to TRBJ2-6; a possible D gene is TRBD2 (6 bases). The germline gives CDR1 SQVTM, CDR2 ANQGSEA. This CDR3 is 13 amino acids long. V was clipped by 4 bases and J by 2 bases, with 6 bases between them. CDR3: CSVAGAGANVLTF. The DNA for the CDR3 is TGCAGCGTTGCGGGAGCTGGGGCCAACGTCCTGACTTTC.

V gene TRBV28 combines with J gene TRBJ2-7; weak D call: TRBD1 (6 bases). The CDR3 runs to 14 residues. V lost 2 bases and J lost 7, with 15 bases in between. Germline CDR1 and CDR2: MDHEN and SYDVKM. The CDR3 reads CASSLVGTRGEQYF. CDR3 DNA sequence: TGTGCCAGCAGTTTAGTGGGGACAAGGGGGGAGCAGTACTTC.

This rearrangement joins TRBV5-4 to TRBJ2-7; D assignment may be TRBD1 or TRBD2 (5 bases each). The germline V and J ends were trimmed by 10 bases and 3 bases, with 20 bases remaining between them. Germline values: CDR1 SGHNT, CDR2 YYREEE (reference sequence). The CDR3 spans 14 residues. The CDR3 sequence: CASTPGPTVYEQYF. The CDR3 DNA follows: TGTGCCTCCACCCCGGGGCCCACTGTCTACGAGCAGTACTTC.

The chain carries TRBV6-6 and TRBJ1-4; D possibly corresponds to TRBD1 (6 bases). V was cut by 4 bases and J by 7 bases, with 19 bases left in between. CDR1 is MNHNY, CDR2 SVGAGI, per germline (reference sequence). The CDR3 is 16 amino acids. CDR3 in DNA: TGTGCCAGCAGTTCCCCGACCACAGGGTTAAGTGAAAAACTGTTTTTT. This sequence encodes CASSSPTTGLSEKLFF.

The chain recombines TRBV6-6 with TRBJ2-7, with 12 bases aligning to TRBD2. CDR1 is MNHNY, CDR2 SVGAGI, per germline (reference sequence). This CDR3 is built from 15 residues. V was clipped by 8 bases and J by 6 bases; unmatched bases: 11. CDR3: CASGSQGLAGSEQYF. The CDR3 DNA reads TGTGCCAGCGGGTCCCAGGGACTAGCGGGCAGCGAGCAGTACTTC.